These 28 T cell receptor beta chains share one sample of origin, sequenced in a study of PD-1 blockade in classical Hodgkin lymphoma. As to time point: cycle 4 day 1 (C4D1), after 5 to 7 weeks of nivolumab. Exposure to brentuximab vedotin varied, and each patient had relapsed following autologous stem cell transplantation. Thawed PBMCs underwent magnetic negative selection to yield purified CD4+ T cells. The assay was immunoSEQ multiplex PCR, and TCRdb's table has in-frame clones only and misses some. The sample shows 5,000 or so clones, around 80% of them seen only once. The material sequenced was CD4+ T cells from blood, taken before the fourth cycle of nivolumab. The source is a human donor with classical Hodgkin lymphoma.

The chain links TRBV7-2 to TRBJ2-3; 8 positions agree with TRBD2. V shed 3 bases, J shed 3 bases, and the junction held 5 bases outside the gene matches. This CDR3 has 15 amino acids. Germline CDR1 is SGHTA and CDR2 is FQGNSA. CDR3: CASSLISGATDTQYF. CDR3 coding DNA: TGTGCCAGCAGCTTGATTAGCGGGGCTACAGATACGCAGTATTTT.

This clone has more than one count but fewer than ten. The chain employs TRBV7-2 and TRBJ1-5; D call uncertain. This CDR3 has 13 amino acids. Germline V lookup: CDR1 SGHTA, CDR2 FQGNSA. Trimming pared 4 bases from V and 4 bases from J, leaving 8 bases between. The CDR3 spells CASSSWENQPQHF. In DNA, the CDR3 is TGTGCCAGCAGCTCTTGGGAAAATCAGCCCCAGCATTTT.

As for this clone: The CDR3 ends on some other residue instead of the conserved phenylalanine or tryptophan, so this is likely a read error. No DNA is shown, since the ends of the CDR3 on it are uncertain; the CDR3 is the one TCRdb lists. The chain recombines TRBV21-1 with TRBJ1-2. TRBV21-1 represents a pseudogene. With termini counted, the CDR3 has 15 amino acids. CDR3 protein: CASSNARGTGTSGRP.

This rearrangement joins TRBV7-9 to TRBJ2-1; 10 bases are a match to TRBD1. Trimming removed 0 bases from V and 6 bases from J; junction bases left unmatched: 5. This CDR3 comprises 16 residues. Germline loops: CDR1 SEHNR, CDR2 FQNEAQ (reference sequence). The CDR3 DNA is TGTGCCAGCAGCTTAGCCTTTAGGACAGGGGGCAATGAGCAGTTCTTC. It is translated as CASSLAFRTGGNEQFF.

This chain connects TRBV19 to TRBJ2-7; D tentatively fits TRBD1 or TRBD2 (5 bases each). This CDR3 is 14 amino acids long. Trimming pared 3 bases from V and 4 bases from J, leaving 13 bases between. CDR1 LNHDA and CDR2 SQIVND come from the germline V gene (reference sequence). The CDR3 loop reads CASSILRDGYEQYF. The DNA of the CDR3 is TGTGCCAGTAGTATCCTCCGGGACGGTTACGAGCAGTACTTC.

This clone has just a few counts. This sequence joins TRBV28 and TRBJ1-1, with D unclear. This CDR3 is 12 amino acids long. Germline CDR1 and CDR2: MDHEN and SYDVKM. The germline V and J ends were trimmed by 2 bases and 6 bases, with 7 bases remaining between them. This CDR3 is CASSLRYAEAFF. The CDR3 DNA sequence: TGTGCCAGCAGTTTAAGGTATGCTGAAGCTTTCTTT.

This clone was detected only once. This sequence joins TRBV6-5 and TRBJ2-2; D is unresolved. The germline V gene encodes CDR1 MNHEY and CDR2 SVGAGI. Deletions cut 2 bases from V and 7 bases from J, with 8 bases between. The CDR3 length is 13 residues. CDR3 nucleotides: TGTGCCAGCAGTTACAATTCAGGCGGGGAGCTGTTTTTT. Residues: CASSYNSGGELFF.

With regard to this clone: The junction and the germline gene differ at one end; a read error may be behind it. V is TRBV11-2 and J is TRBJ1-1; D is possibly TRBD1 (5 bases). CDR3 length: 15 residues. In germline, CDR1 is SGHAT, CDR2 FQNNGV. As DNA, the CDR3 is TGTGCCAGCAGCGTAGAGGCGCAGGGGAACACTGAAGCTTTCTTT. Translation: CASSVEAQGNTEAFF.

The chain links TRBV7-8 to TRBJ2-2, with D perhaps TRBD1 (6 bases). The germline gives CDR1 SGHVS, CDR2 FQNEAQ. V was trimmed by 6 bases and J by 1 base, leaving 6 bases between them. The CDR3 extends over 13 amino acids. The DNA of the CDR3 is TGTGCCAGCAGGACAGGGAACACCGGGGAGCTGTTTTTT. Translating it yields CASRTGNTGELFF.

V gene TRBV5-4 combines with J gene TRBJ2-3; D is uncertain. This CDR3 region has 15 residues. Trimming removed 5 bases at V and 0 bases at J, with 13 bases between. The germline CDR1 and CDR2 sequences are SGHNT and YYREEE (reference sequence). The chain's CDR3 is CASSPLGASTDTQYF. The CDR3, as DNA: TGTGCCAGCAGTCCTCTTGGAGCTAGCACAGATACGCAGTATTTT.

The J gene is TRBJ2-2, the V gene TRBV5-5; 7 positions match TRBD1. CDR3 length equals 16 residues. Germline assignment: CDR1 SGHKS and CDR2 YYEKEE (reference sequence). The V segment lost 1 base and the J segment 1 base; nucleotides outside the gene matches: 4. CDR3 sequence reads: CASSLFRTGNTGELFF. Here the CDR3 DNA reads TGTGCCAGCAGCTTGTTTCGGACAGGGAACACCGGGGAGCTGTTTTTT. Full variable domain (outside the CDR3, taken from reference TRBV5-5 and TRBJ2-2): DAGVTQSPTHLIKTRGQQVTLRCSPISGHKSVSWYQQVLGQGPQFIFQYYEKEERGRGNFPDRFSARQFPNYSSELNVNALLLGDSALYLCASSLFRTGNTGELFFGEGSRLTVL.

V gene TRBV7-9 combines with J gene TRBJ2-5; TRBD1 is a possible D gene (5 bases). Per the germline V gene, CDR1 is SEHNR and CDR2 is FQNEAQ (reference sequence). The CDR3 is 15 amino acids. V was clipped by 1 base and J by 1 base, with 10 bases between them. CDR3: CASSLGGTTQETQYF. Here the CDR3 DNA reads TGTGCCAGCAGCTTAGGGGGCACGACCCAAGAGACCCAGTACTTC.

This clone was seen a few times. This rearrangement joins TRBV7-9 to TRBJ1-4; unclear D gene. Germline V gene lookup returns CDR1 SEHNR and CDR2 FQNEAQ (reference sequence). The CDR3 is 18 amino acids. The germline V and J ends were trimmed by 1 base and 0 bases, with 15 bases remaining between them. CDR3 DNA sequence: TGTGCCAGCAGCTTAGGGTCGCTTAGCGGTGCAACTAATGAAAAACTGTTTTTT. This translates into CASSLGSLSGATNEKLFF.

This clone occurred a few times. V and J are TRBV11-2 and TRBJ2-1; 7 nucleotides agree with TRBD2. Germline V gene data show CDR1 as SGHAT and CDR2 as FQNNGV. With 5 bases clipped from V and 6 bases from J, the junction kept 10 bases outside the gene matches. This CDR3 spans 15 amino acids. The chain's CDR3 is CASSDRRTRGNEQFF. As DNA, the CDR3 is TGTGCCAGCAGCGACCGGAGGACTAGGGGCAATGAGCAGTTCTTC.

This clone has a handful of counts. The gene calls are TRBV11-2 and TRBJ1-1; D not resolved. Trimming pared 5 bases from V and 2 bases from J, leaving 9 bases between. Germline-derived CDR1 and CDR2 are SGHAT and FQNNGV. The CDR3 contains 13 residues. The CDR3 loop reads CASSLIDNTEAFF. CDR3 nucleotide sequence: TGTGCCAGCAGCCTCATTGATAACACTGAAGCTTTCTTT.

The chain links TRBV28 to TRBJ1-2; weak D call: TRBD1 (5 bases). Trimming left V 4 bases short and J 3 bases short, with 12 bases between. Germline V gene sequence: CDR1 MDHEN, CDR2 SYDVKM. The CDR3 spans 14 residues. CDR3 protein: CASSSAGIDYGYTF. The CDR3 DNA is TGTGCCAGCAGTTCTGCAGGGATTGACTATGGCTACACCTTC.

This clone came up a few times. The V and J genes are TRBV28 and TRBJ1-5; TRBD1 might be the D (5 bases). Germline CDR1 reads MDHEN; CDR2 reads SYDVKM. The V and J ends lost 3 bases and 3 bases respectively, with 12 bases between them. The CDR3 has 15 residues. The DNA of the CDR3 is TGTGCCAGCAGTTTGGCGGGACGGGTCAATCAGCCCCAGCATTTT. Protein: CASSLAGRVNQPQHF.

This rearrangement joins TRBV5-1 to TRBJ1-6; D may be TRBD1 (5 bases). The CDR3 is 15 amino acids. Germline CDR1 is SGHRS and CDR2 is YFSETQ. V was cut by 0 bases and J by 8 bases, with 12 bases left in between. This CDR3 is CASSLDGRVDSPLHF. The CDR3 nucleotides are TGCGCCAGCAGCTTGGATGGCAGGGTGGATTCACCCCTCCACTTT.

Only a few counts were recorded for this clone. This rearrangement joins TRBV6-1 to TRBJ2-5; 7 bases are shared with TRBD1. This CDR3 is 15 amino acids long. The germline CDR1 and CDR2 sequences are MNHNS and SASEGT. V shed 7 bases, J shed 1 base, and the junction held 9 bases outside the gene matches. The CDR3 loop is CASNKGAGRQETQYF. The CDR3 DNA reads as TGTGCCAGCAATAAGGGGGCAGGGCGCCAAGAGACCCAGTACTTC.

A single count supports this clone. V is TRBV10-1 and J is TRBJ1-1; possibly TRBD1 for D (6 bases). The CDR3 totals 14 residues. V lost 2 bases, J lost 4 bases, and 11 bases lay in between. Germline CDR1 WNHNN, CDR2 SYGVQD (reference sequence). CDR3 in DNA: TGCGCCAGCAGTGAGAGGGGGGGAGGCACTGAAGCTTTCTTT. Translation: CASSERGGGTEAFF.

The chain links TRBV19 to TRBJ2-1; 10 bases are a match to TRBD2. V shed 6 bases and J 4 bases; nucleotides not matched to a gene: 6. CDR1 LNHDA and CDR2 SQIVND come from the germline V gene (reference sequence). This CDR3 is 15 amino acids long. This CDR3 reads CASSPGTSAYNEQFF. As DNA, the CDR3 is TGTGCCAGTAGCCCTGGGACTAGCGCATACAATGAGCAGTTCTTC. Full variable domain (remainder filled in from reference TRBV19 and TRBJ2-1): DGGITQSPKYLFRKEGQNVTLSCEQNLNHDAMYWYRQDPGQGLRLIYYSQIVNDFQKGDIAEGYSVSREKKESFPLTVTSAQKNPTAFYLCASSPGTSAYNEQFFGPGTRLTVL.

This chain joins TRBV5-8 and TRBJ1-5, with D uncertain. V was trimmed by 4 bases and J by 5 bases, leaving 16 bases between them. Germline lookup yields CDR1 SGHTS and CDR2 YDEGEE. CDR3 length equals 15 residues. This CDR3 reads CASSLAGRQHQPQHF. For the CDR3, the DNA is TGTGCCAGCAGCCTGGCGGGGAGGCAGCATCAGCCCCAGCATTTT.

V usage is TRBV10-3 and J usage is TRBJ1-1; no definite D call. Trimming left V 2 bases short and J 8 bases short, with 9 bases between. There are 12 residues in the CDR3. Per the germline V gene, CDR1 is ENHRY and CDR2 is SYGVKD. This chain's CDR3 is CAISEGRVEAFF. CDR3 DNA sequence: TGTGCCATCAGTGAGGGGCGTGTAGAAGCTTTCTTT.

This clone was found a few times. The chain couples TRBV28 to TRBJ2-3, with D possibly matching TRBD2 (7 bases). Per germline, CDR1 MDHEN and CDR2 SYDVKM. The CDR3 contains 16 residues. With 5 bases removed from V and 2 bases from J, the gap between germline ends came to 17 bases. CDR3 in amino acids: CASSTVGGGTTDTQYF. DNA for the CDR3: TGTGCCAGCAGTACCGTAGGGGGGGGGACCACAGATACGCAGTATTTT.

The CDR3, as DNA: TGCGCCAGCAGCCAAGTGGGGGCGAGGGCTTTCTTT. As protein: CASSQVGARAFF. This chain connects TRBV4-1 to TRBJ1-1, with a possible D match to TRBD1 (6 bases). There are 12 residues in the CDR3. Trimming took off 1 base at V and 11 bases at J, with 11 bases between the two ends. The germline CDR1 and CDR2 sequences are MGHRA and YSYEKL.

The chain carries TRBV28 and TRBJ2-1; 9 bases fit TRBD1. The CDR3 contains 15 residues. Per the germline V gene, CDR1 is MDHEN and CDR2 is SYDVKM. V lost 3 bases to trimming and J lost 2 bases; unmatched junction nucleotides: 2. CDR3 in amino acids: CASSFGQGTYNEQFF. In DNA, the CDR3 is TGTGCCAGCAGTTTCGGACAGGGGACCTACAATGAGCAGTTCTTC.

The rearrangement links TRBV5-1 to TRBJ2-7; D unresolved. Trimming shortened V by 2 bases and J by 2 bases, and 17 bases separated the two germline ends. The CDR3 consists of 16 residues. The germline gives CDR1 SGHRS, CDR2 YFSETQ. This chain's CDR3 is CASSLVLGRPTYEQYF. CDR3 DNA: TGCGCCAGCAGCTTAGTCCTCGGACGGCCTACCTACGAGCAGTACTTC. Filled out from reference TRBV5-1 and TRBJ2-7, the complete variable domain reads KAGVTQTPRYLIKTRGQQVTLSCSPISGHRSVSWYQQTPGQGLQFLFEYFSETQRNKGNFPGRFSGRQFSNSRSEMNVSTLELGDSALYLCASSLVLGRPTYEQYFGPGTRLTVT.

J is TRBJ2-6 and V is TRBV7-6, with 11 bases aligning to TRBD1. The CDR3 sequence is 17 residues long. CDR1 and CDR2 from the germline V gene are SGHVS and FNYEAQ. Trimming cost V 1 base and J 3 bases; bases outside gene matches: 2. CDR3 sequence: CASSLGTGGFGANVLTF. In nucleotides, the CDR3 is TGTGCCAGCAGCTTAGGGACAGGGGGCTTTGGGGCCAACGTCCTGACTTTC.